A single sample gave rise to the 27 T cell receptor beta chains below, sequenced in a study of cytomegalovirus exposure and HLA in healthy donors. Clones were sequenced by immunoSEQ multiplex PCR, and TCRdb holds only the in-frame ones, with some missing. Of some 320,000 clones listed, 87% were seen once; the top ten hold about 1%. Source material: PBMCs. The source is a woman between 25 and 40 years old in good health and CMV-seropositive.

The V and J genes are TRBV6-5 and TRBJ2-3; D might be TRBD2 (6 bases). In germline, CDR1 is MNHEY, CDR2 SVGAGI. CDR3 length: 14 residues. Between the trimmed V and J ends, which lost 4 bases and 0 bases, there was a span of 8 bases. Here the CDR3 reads CASSLAASTDTQYF. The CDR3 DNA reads TGTGCCAGCAGTTTAGCGGCTAGCACAGATACGCAGTATTTT.

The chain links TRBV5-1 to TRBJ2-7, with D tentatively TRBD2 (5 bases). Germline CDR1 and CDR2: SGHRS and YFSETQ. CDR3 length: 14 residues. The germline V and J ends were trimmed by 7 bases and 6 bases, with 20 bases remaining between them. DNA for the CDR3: TGCGCCAGCGCCGGCGCTCTAGCTTCAGGCGAGCAGTACTTC. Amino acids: CASAGALASGEQYF.

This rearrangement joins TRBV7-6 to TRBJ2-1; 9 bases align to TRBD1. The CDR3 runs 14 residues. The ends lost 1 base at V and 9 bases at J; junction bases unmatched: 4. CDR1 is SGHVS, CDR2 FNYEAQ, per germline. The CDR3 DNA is TGTGCCAGCAGCTTAGACAGGGGGCTGGTTGAGCAGTTCTTC. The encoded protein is CASSLDRGLVEQFF.

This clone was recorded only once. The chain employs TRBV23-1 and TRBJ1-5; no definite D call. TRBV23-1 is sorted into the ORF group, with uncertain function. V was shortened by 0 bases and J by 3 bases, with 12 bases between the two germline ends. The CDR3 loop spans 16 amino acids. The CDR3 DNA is TGCGCCAGCAGTCAATCGCCCGGGTTTGACAATCAGCCCCAGCATTTT. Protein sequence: CASSQSPGFDNQPQHF.

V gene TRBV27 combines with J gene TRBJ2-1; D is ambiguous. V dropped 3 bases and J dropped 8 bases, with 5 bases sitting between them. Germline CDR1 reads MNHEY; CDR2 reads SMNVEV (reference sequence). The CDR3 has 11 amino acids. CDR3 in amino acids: CASSFMYEQFF. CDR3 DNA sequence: TGTGCCAGCAGTTTCATGTATGAGCAGTTCTTC.

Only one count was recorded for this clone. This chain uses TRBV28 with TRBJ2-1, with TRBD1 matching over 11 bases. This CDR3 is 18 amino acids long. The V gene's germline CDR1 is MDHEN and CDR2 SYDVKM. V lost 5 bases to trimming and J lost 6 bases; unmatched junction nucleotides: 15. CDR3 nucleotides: TGTGCCAGCAGTCCCAAGGACAGGGGGCGGTTCGGTCTCAATGAGCAGTTCTTC. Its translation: CASSPKDRGRFGLNEQFF.

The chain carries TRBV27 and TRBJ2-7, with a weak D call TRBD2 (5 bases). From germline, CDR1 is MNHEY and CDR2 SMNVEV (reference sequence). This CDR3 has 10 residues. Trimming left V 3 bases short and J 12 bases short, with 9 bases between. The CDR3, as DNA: TGTGCCAGCAGTTTCGGGGTTAGGTACTTC. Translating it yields CASSFGVRYF.

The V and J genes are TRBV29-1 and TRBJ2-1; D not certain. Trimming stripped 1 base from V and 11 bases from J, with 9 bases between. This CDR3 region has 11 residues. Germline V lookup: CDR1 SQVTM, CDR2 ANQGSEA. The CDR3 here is CSVEGVNKQFF. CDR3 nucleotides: TGCAGCGTTGAAGGGGTTAATAAGCAGTTCTTC.

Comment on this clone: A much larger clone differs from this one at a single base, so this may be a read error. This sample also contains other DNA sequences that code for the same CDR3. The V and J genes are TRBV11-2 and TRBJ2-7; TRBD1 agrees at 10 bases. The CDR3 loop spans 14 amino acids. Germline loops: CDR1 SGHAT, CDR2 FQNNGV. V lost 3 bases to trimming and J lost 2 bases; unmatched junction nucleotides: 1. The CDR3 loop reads CASSFGTGAYEQYF. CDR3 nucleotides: TGTGCCAGCAGCTTTGGGACAGGGGCCTACGAGCAGTACTTC.

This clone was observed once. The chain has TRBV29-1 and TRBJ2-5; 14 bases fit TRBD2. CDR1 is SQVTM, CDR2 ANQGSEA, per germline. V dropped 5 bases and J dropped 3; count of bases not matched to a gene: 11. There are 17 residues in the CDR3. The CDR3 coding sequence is TGCAGCGTTAGACGACTAGCGGGAGGGCCCGAGGAAGAGACCCAGTACTTC. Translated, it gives CSVRRLAGGPEEETQYF.

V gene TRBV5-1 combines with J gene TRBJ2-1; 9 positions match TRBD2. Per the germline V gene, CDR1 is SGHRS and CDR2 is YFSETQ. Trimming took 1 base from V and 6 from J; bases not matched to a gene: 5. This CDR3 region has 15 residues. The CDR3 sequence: CASSLISGGFNEQFF. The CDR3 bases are TGCGCCAGCAGCTTGATAAGCGGGGGGTTCAATGAGCAGTTCTTC.

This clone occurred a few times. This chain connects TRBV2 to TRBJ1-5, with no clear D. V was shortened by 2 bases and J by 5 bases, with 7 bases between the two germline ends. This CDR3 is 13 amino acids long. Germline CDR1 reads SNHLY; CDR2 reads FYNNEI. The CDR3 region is CASSEWGDQPQHF. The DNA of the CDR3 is TGTGCCAGCAGTGAATGGGGAGATCAGCCCCAGCATTTT. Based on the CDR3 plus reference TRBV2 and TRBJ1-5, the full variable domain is EPEVTQTPSHQVTQMGQEVILRCVPISNHLYFYWYRQILGQKVEFLVSFYNNEISEKSEIFDDQFSVERPDGSNFTLKIRSTKLEDSAMYFCASSEWGDQPQHFGDGTRLSIL.

The CDR3 protein is CASSLDRGNTEAFF. CDR3 DNA: TGTGCCAGCAGCTTAGACAGGGGGAACACTGAAGCTTTCTTT. V gene TRBV7-3 combines with J gene TRBJ1-1; 8 positions agree with TRBD1. Unmatched junction bases numbered 0, after V lost 2 bases and J lost 1 base. There are 14 residues in the CDR3. Germline loops: CDR1 SGHTA, CDR2 FQGTGA.

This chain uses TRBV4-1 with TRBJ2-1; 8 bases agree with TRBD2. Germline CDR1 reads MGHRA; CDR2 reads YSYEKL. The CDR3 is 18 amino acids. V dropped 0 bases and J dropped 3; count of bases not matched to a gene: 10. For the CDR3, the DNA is TGCGCCAGCAGCCAAGATGGGCTCGGCCGGGAGGGCTACAATGAGCAGTTCTTC. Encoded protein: CASSQDGLGREGYNEQFF.

CDR3 coding DNA: TGCAGTGCTAGAGTGGAGGGCGGCTACACCTTC. Amino acid sequence: CSARVEGGYTF. This rearrangement joins TRBV20-1 to TRBJ1-2, with D hard to call. V dropped 1 base and J dropped 8 bases, with 8 bases sitting between them. Germline loops: CDR1 DFQATT, CDR2 SNEGSKA (reference sequence). This CDR3 region has 11 residues.

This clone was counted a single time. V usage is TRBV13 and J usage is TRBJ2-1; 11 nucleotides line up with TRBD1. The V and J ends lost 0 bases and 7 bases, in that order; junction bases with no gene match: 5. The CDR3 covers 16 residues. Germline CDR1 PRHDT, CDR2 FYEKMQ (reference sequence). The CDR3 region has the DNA TGTGCCAGCAGCTTAGGGGACAGGGGGCGGGATAATGAGCAGTTCTTC. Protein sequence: CASSLGDRGRDNEQFF.

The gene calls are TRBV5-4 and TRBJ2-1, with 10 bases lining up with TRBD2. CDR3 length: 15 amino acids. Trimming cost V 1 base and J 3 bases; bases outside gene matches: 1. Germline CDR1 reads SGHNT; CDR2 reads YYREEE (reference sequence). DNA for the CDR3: TGTGCCAGCAGCTTGACTAGCGGGGACTACAATGAGCAGTTCTTC. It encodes CASSLTSGDYNEQFF. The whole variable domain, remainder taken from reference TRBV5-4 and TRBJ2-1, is ETGVTQSPTHLIKTRGQQVTLRCSSQSGHNTVSWYQQALGQGPQFIFQYYREEENGRGNFPPRFSGLQFPNYSSELNVNALELDDSALYLCASSLTSGDYNEQFFGPGTRLTVL.

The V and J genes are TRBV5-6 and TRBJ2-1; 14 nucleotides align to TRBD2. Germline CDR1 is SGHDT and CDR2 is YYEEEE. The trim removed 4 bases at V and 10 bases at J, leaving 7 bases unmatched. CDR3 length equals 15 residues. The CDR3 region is CASSRGTSGRGEQFF. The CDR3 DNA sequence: TGTGCCAGCAGCCGGGGGACTAGCGGGAGAGGGGAGCAGTTCTTC.

In DNA, the CDR3 is TGTGCCACCAGAGACAGGGAAGAGACCCAGTACTTC. Translated: CATRDREETQYF. The V call is TRBV15, the J call TRBJ2-5, with 7 positions matching TRBD1. The ends lost 6 bases at V and 3 bases at J; junction bases unmatched: 1. Germline CDR1 and CDR2: LNHNV and YYDKDF (reference sequence). The CDR3 extends over 12 amino acids.

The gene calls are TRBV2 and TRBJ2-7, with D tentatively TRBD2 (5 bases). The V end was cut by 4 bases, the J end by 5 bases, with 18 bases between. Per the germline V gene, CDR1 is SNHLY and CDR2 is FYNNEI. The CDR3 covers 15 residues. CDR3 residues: CASSVPRPAENEQYF. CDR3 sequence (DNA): TGTGCCAGCAGTGTTCCCAGGCCAGCGGAGAACGAGCAGTACTTC.

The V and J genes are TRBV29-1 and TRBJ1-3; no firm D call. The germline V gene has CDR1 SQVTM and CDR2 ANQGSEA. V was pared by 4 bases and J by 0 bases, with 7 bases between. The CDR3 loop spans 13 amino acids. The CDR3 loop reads CSVGQTSGNTIYF. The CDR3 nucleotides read TGCAGCGTTGGTCAGACCTCTGGAAACACCATATATTTT.

The CDR3 region has the DNA TGTGCCAGTACCTCAGGGTCCTACGAGCAGTACTTC. This sequence encodes CASTSGSYEQYF. This rearrangement joins TRBV19 to TRBJ2-7, with D perhaps TRBD1 (5 bases). This CDR3 is built from 12 residues. Trimming shortened V by 7 bases and J by 1 base, and 8 bases separated the two germline ends. Germline values: CDR1 LNHDA, CDR2 SQIVND (reference sequence).

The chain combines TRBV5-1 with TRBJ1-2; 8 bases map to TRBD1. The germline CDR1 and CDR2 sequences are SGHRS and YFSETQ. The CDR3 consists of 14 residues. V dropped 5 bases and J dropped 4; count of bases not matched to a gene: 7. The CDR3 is CASRTGQDVYGYTF. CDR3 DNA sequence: TGCGCCAGCAGGACGGGACAGGACGTCTATGGCTACACCTTC. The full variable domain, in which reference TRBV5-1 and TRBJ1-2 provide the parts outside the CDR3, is KAGVTQTPRYLIKTRGQQVTLSCSPISGHRSVSWYQQTPGQGLQFLFEYFSETQRNKGNFPGRFSGRQFSNSRSEMNVSTLELGDSALYLCASRTGQDVYGYTFGSGTRLTVV.

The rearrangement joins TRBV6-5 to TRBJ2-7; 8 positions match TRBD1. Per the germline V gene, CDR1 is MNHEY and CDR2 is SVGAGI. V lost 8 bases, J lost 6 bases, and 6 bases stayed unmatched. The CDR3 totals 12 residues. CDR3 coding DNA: TGTGCCAGCGGGCAGGGGGCGGGCGAGCAGTACTTC. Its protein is CASGQGAGEQYF.

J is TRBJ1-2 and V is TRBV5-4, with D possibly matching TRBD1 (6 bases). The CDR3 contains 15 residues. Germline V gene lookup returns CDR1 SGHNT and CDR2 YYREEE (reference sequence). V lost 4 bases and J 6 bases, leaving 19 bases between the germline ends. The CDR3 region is CASSLTTRGPNGYTF. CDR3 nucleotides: TGTGCCAGCAGCCTAACCACCCGGGGGCCCAATGGCTACACCTTC.

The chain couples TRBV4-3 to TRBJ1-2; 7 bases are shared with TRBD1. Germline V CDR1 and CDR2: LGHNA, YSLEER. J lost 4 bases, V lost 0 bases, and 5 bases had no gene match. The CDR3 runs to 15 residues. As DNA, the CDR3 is TGCGCCAGCAGCCAAGATGGAGCAGGGGGCTATGGCTACACCTTC. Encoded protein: CASSQDGAGGYGYTF.

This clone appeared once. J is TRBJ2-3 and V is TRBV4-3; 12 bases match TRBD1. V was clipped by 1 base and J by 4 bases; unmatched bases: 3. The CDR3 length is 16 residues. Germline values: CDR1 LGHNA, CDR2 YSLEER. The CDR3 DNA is TGCGCCAGCAGCCAAGGAGGGACAGGGGGCCCAGATACGCAGTATTTT. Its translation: CASSQGGTGGPDTQYF.